This record covers a single T cell receptor (beta chain). CDR1 and CDR2 (germline): MNHNS, SASEGT. Trimming left V 6 bases short and J 6 bases short, with 14 bases between. The CDR3 is made up of 13 amino acids. The data were taken from a study of blood T cell repertoires in COVID-19. On the study more broadly: COVID-19 samples collected from the United States, Italy and Spain covered acute and convalescent phases. The analysed material was cDNA or gDNA that came from T cells, B-cell-depleted T cells, or PBMCs.

Original processing notes: Using reference gene primer amplification, nucleated cell counts were estimated. The data were produced by immunoSEQ multiplex PCR, yet TCRdb's version contains in-frame clones alone and is incomplete. V and J calls and clone size are as listed in that table; D and trimming were resolved from the DNA. The top ten hold more than 2.5% of the sample, which has around 180,000 clones, 75% to 90% seen once. Sequencing was done on a sample of peripheral blood. The clonotype was recovered from a man in his sixties with acute or convalescent COVID-19. This chain joins TRBV6-1 and TRBJ1-2, with D possibly matching TRBD1 (5 bases). CDR3: CASRPSGKNGYTF. Here the CDR3 DNA reads TGTGCCAGCAGGCCCTCAGGGAAGAATGGCTACACCTTC.